This T cell receptor beta chain is from a study of blood T cell repertoires in COVID-19. Clones were sequenced by immunoSEQ multiplex PCR, and TCRdb holds only the in-frame ones, with some missing. The sample includes 200,000 or so clones, about 79% of them seen just once. Germline loops: CDR1 LGHDT, CDR2 YNNKEL (reference sequence). Trimming left V 8 bases short and J 10 bases short, with 18 bases between. The CDR3 loop spans 14 amino acids. Sequencing input: peripheral blood. The receptor's source is a human donor in a cohort sampled during active COVID-19. V usage is TRBV3-1 (or the pseudogene TRBV3-2) and J usage is TRBJ1-6, with D maybe TRBD1 (6 bases). The DNA of the CDR3 is TGTGCCAGCGCTCAGCAGGGGATGGGCTCACCCCTCCACTTT. Encoded protein: CASAQQGMGSPLHF.